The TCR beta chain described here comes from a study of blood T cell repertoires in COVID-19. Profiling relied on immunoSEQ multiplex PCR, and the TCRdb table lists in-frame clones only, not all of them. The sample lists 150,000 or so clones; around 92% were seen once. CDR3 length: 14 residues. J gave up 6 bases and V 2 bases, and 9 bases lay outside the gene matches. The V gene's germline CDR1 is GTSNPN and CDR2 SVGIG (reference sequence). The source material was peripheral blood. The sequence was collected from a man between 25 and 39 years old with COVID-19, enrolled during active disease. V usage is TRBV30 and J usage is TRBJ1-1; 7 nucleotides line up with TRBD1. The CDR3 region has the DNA TGTGCCTGGAGTCCAGAGGACAGGTGGGCTGAAGCTTTCTTT. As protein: CAWSPEDRWAEAFF.